Shown below are 13 T cell receptor beta chains from a single sample sequenced in a study of shared clonotypes between healthy human individuals. Generated by immunoSEQ multiplex PCR, the TCRdb table keeps only in-frame clones and is missing some. Of about 490,000 clones listed, about 72% are singletons. Sequencing input: PBMCs. All receptors derive from a woman aged 40 to 49 in good health. Some clones in this sample may be carry-over from other donors' samples.

This chain links TRBV4-1 with TRBJ2-3, with TRBD2 identical over 13 bases. Germline V CDR1 and CDR2: MGHRA, YSYEKL. The CDR3 consists of 16 residues. J lost 5 bases, V lost 6 bases, and 8 bases had no gene match. The CDR3 DNA reads TGCGCCAGCAGTCTAGGGACTAGCGGGACGGGAGATACGCAGTATTTT. The encoded protein is CASSLGTSGTGDTQYF.

The sample holds one count of this clone. The J gene is TRBJ2-3, the V gene TRBV7-2; the D is unclear. The CDR3 has 15 amino acids. The germline V gene has CDR1 SGHTA and CDR2 FQGNSA. Trimming removed 6 bases at V and 4 bases at J, with 17 bases between. The CDR3 nucleotides read TGTGCCAGCAGTCTGGACGGACGGTTGGCAGATACGCAGTATTTT. The encoded protein is CASSLDGRLADTQYF.

The table lists this clone with a count of one. The chain links TRBV7-3 to TRBJ2-7; 8 bases agree with TRBD2. The CDR3 is 15 amino acids. Trimming removed 1 base from V and 4 bases from J; junction bases left unmatched: 6. Germline V gene data show CDR1 as SGHTA and CDR2 as FQGTGA. The CDR3 here is CASSLNSGGGYEQYF. Here the CDR3 DNA reads TGTGCCAGCAGCTTAAACTCGGGAGGGGGGTACGAGCAGTACTTC.

The sample holds one count of this clone. The gene calls are TRBV27 and TRBJ1-1; no reliable D call. V lost 1 base to trimming and J lost 0 bases, with 9 bases between them. This CDR3 is 15 amino acids long. Germline V gene sequence: CDR1 MNHEY, CDR2 SMNVEV (reference sequence). CDR3 sequence reads: CASSLFVPLNTEAFF. CDR3 nucleotide sequence: TGTGCCAGCAGTTTATTTGTACCCCTGAACACTGAAGCTTTCTTT.

The chain recombines TRBV30 with TRBJ1-1; D gene unclear. The CDR3 contains 12 residues. Germline V gene lookup returns CDR1 GTSNPN and CDR2 SVGIG (reference sequence). V was pared by 4 bases and J by 10 bases, with 16 bases between. The CDR3 region is CAWTPGGYLAFF. The CDR3 DNA reads TGTGCCTGGACCCCCGGTGGGTACTTAGCTTTCTTT.

The genes are TRBV10-2 and TRBJ2-1; D unclear. The germline CDR1 and CDR2 sequences are WSHSY and SAAADI. V was shortened by 10 bases and J by 9 bases, with 25 bases between the two germline ends. The CDR3 is 15 residues long. This CDR3 reads CATMPPDPTRSEQFF. The CDR3 DNA follows: TGCGCCACAATGCCCCCGGACCCCACGCGAAGTGAGCAGTTCTTC.

As DNA, the CDR3 is TGTGCCAGCAGCCCCCGATCCCGCGCCGGGAGGCGGAAATACGAGCAGTACTTC. It translates to CASSPRSRAGRRKYEQYF. The chain has TRBV7-6 and TRBJ2-7, with 7 bases identical to TRBD2. V shed 5 bases and J 4 bases; nucleotides not matched to a gene: 20. In germline, CDR1 is SGHVS, CDR2 FNYEAQ. This CDR3 comprises 18 residues.

The chain joins TRBV5-5 to TRBJ1-2; a possible D gene is TRBD1 (5 bases). The CDR3 loop spans 14 amino acids. Per germline, CDR1 SGHKS and CDR2 YYEKEE (reference sequence). V dropped 4 bases and J dropped 2 bases, with 12 bases sitting between them. The CDR3 coding sequence is TGTGCCAGCAGCCAGCCGGGACGGAACTATGGCTACACCTTC. Translated, it gives CASSQPGRNYGYTF.

The V and J genes are TRBV29-1 and TRBJ2-1, with D perhaps matching TRBD1 (6 bases). With 4 bases removed from V and 7 bases from J, the gap between germline ends came to 14 bases. Germline CDR1 is SQVTM and CDR2 is ANQGSEA. The CDR3 runs 13 residues. CDR3 DNA: TGCAGCGTTGTCCCCGGGACACCAAATGAGCAGTTCTTC. It codes for CSVVPGTPNEQFF.

This sequence joins TRBV7-9 and TRBJ1-1, with a weak D call TRBD1 (5 bases). The length of the CDR3 is 13 residues. The V and J ends lost 4 bases and 6 bases respectively, with 12 bases between them. Germline assignment: CDR1 SEHNR and CDR2 FQNEAQ (reference sequence). The CDR3 DNA is TGTGCCAGCAGCTACAGGATTACCCCTGAAGCTTTCTTT. Amino acids: CASSYRITPEAFF.

V is TRBV29-1 and J is TRBJ2-1; D gene unclear. The V and J ends lost 0 bases and 0 bases respectively, with 12 bases between them. Germline V gene data show CDR1 as SQVTM and CDR2 as ANQGSEA. The CDR3 extends over 16 amino acids. CDR3 bases: TGCAGCGTTGAAGATCGGCGTTCCCCCTCCTACAATGAGCAGTTCTTC. Translating it yields CSVEDRRSPSYNEQFF.

The chain combines TRBV28 with TRBJ1-4; D perhaps matches TRBD1 (5 bases). This CDR3 comprises 14 residues. The V end was cut by 5 bases, the J end by 3 bases, with 10 bases between. Germline values: CDR1 MDHEN, CDR2 SYDVKM. CDR3 sequence (DNA): TGTGCCAGCAGTATCCCAGGGTCTAATGAAAAACTGTTTTTT. Translating it yields CASSIPGSNEKLFF. Full variable domain (outside the CDR3, taken from reference TRBV28 and TRBJ1-4): DVKVTQSSRYLVKRTGEKVFLECVQDMDHENMFWYRQDPGLGLRLIYFSYDVKMKEKGDIPEGYSVSREKKERFSLILESASTNQTSMYLCASSIPGSNEKLFFGSGTQLSVL.

This clone was recorded once. Just one base apart from a much larger clone, this may be a read error. The chain carries TRBV25-1 and TRBJ2-2; no clear D gene. Trimming stripped 4 bases from V and 2 bases from J, with 5 bases between. The germline CDR1 and CDR2 sequences are MGHDK and SYGVNS. The length of the CDR3 is 13 residues. As DNA, the CDR3 is TGTGCCAGCAGTGGCAGAAACACCGGGGAGCTGTTTTTT. Its protein product is CASSGRNTGELFF.